The rows below give T cell receptor beta chains drawn from one sample of a study of blood T cell repertoires in COVID-19. Clones were read by immunoSEQ multiplex PCR, and TCRdb kept only the in-frame ones, dropping some. Counted here are around 300,000 clones, 70% to 90% occurring once; the ten biggest clones make up approximately 11%. Sequences were obtained from peripheral blood. The receptors stem from a woman aged 65 to 85 with acute or convalescent COVID-19. The CDR3 runs from the conserved cysteine through the conserved F or W. D genes are given only for firm matches. The size of a clone is reported for some rows only, either as once, few or many, or as a class for expanded clones.

TRBD1	once	TRBV4-1	16	TRBJ1-5	CASSQSALRGPQPQHF	TGCGCCAGCAGCCAGTCGGCCCTCAGGGGGCCACAGCCCCAGCATTTT
-	few	TRBV19	14	TRBJ1-1	CASSIDLIGTEAFF	TGTGCCAGTAGTATAGATCTTATCGGCACTGAAGCTTTCTTT
-	-	TRBV25-1	17	TRBJ1-1	CASSEGGRGLMNTEAFF	TGTGCCAGCAGTGAAGGTGGGCGGGGGCTTATGAACACTGAAGCTTTCTTT
-	-	TRBV7-2	12	TRBJ1-6	CASNRQNSPLHF	TGTGCCAGCAACCGCCAGAATTCACCCCTCCACTTT
-	-	TRBV19	15	TRBJ1-2	CASSHNKGGNYGYTF	TGTGCCAGTAGTCACAACAAAGGAGGGAACTATGGCTACACCTTC
-	few	TRBV7-9	14	TRBJ1-1	CASSSSTVNTEAFF	TGTGCCAGCAGCTCATCGACAGTGAACACTGAAGCTTTCTTT
TRBD1	-	TRBV25-1	15	TRBJ1-6	CASSLTGQGGSPLHF	TGTGCCAGCAGTTTGACAGGACAGGGAGGTTCACCCCTCCACTTT
TRBD2	-	TRBV5-1	16	TRBJ2-1	CASSIQGLAGDNEQFF	TGCGCCAGCAGCATACAGGGACTAGCGGGGGACAATGAGCAGTTCTTC
TRBD2	-	TRBV3-1/TRBV3-2	15	TRBJ2-2	CASSPSSGATGELFF	TGTGCCAGCAGTCCGTCTAGCGGGGCCACCGGGGAGCTGTTTTTT
TRBD1	-	TRBV18	14	TRBJ1-5	CASSDRGRGQPQHF	TGTGCCAGCTCGGACAGGGGGCGAGGACAGCCCCAGCATTTT
-	few	TRBV5-1	13	TRBJ1-1	CASSFYRYTEAFF	TGCGCCAGCAGCTTCTACAGATACACTGAAGCTTTCTTT
TRBD1	-	TRBV19	16	TRBJ1-2	CASSIARGVWNYGYTF	TGTGCCAGTAGTATAGCCAGGGGGGTTTGGAACTATGGCTACACCTTC
TRBD1	-	TRBV3-1/TRBV3-2	14	TRBJ1-5	CASSQTGAVQPQHF	TGTGCCAGCAGCCAAACAGGGGCTGTTCAGCCCCAGCATTTT
-	-	TRBV5-4	13	TRBJ1-2	CASSLDGFYGYTF	TGTGCCAGCAGCTTGGACGGGTTCTATGGCTACACCTTC
-	-	TRBV6-6	14	TRBJ1-1	CASSPAGQRGEAFF	TGTGCCAGCAGTCCCGCCGGACAGCGCGGAGAAGCTTTCTTT
TRBD1	-	TRBV25-1	16	TRBJ1-3	CASSGSQDRAGNTIYF	TGTGCCAGCAGTGGATCTCAAGACAGGGCGGGAAACACCATATATTTT
-	-	TRBV3-1/TRBV3-2	13	TRBJ2-3	CASSGGAKDTQYF	TGTGCCAGCAGCGGGGGGGCTAAGGATACGCAGTATTTT
-	once	TRBV20-1	11	TRBJ1-1	CSAPRYTEAFF	TGCAGTGCCCCTCGTTACACTGAAGCTTTCTTT
-	-	TRBV4-1	13	TRBJ2-7	CASSQESPSEQYF	TGCGCCAGCAGCCAAGAATCCCCCAGCGAGCAGTACTTC
TRBD2	-	TRBV6-5	16	TRBJ2-1	CASSYSGTSTHYEQFF	TGTGCCAGCAGTTACTCCGGGACTAGCACGCACTATGAGCAGTTCTTC
-	-	TRBV5-1	14	TRBJ2-3	CASSLATSTDTQYF	TGCGCCAGCAGCTTGGCTACCAGCACAGATACGCAGTATTTT
TRBD2	-	TRBV29-1	10	TRBJ2-1	CSVVAGGQFF	TGCAGCGTTGTAGCGGGGGGGCAGTTCTTC
-	few	TRBV4-1	17	TRBJ1-1	CASSHHGGVVPRAEAFF	TGCGCCAGCAGCCATCACGGGGGGGTGGTCCCTCGGGCTGAAGCTTTCTTT
TRBD2	-	TRBV4-1	17	TRBJ2-1	CASSQGLAGGLGNEQFF	TGCGCCAGCAGCCAGGGACTAGCGGGGGGGCTGGGCAATGAGCAGTTCTTC
TRBD1	-	TRBV5-1	14	TRBJ1-2	CASSLGTGNYGYTF	TGCGCCAGCAGCTTGGGGACAGGGAACTATGGCTACACCTTC
TRBD1	-	TRBV7-9	16	TRBJ1-2	CASSDRTGTATGGYTF	TGTGCCAGCAGCGACCGCACCGGGACAGCCACGGGAGGCTACACCTTC
-	once	TRBV3-1/TRBV3-2	14	TRBJ1-5	CASSQRSSNQPQHF	TGTGCCAGCAGCCAGAGGAGTAGCAATCAGCCCCAGCATTTT
TRBD1	-	TRBV19	15	TRBJ2-4	CASSEQGSAKNIQYF	TGTGCCAGTAGCGAACAGGGGTCCGCCAAAAACATTCAGTACTTC
TRBD2	-	TRBV13	15	TRBJ2-3	CASSRSGLAGDTQYF	TGTGCCAGCAGCCGGTCCGGGCTAGCGGGAGATACGCAGTATTTT
TRBD1	-	TRBV18	15	TRBJ1-2	CASSLTDRGGYGYTF	TGTGCCAGCTCACTAACGGACAGGGGCGGCTATGGCTACACCTTC
TRBD1	-	TRBV2	16	TRBJ1-1	CASSPGQGGWGTEAFF	TGTGCCAGCAGTCCCGGACAGGGAGGATGGGGCACTGAAGCTTTCTTT
-	-	TRBV5-1	14	TRBJ1-1	CASSFSVGQDRAFF	TGCGCCAGCAGCTTTAGTGTGGGACAAGATAGGGCTTTCTTT
TRBD2	-	TRBV5-1	15	TRBJ2-2	CASTGLAGKTGELFF	TGCGCCAGCACCGGACTAGCGGGAAAAACCGGGGAGCTGTTTTTT
TRBD2	-	TRBV3-1/TRBV3-2	15	TRBJ2-1	CASSFYSGGYNEQFF	TGTGCCAGCAGCTTCTATAGCGGGGGATACAATGAGCAGTTCTTC
TRBD1	-	TRBV4-2	14	TRBJ1-5	CASSPGQRNQPQHF	TGTGCCAGCAGCCCGGGACAGAGAAATCAGCCCCAGCATTTT
-	-	TRBV7-9	15	TRBJ2-5	CASSALAGGQETQYF	TGTGCCAGCAGCGCCCTGGCGGGCGGCCAAGAGACCCAGTACTTC
-	-	TRBV10-1	15	TRBJ2-3	CASSGRLTPPWAQYF	TGCGCCAGCAGTGGTAGACTTACCCCCCCCTGGGCGCAGTATTTT
TRBD1	few	TRBV5-1	14	TRBJ2-1	CASSLGQGNNEQFF	TGCGCCAGCAGCTTGGGACAGGGAAACAATGAGCAGTTCTTC
-	once	TRBV19	12	TRBJ1-1	CASSHRVGEAFF	TGTGCCAGTAGTCACAGGGTGGGTGAAGCTTTCTTT
-	-	TRBV12-3/TRBV12-4	13	TRBJ2-5	CASRQTAQETQYF	TGTGCCAGCAGGCAGACTGCCCAAGAGACCCAGTACTTC
TRBD1	-	TRBV18	14	TRBJ1-5	CASGGDRSLGPQHF	TGTGCCAGCGGGGGGGACAGGTCCTTAGGGCCCCAGCATTTT
-	-	TRBV15	14	TRBJ2-3	CATSRDQGTDTQYF	TGTGCCACCAGCAGAGATCAGGGGACAGATACGCAGTATTTT
-	few	TRBV5-5	15	TRBJ1-5	CASSRSRGEGQPQHF	TGTGCCAGCAGCCGTTCCAGGGGAGAGGGGCAGCCCCAGCATTTT
-	-	TRBV5-4	13	TRBJ2-5	CASMRWDQETQYF	TGTGCCAGCATGAGGTGGGACCAAGAGACCCAGTACTTC
-	-	TRBV11-2	14	TRBJ1-2	CASSLVRGWWGYTF	TGTGCCAGCAGCTTAGTTCGGGGATGGTGGGGCTACACCTTC
TRBD1	-	TRBV10-2	17	TRBJ2-5	CASRSSGQGALQETQYF	TGCGCCAGCAGGAGTTCGGGACAGGGGGCTCTCCAAGAGACCCAGTACTTC
-	-	TRBV6-5	14	TRBJ1-1	CASIPGGYRAEAFF	TGTGCCAGCATCCCGGGGGGGTATCGCGCTGAAGCTTTCTTT
-	-	TRBV6-5	15	TRBJ1-6	CASSYGGFSGSPLHF	TGTGCCAGCAGTTACGGCGGTTTTTCAGGGTCACCCCTCCACTTT
-	-	TRBV5-6	14	TRBJ1-4	CASGKGLYNEKLFF	TGTGCCAGCGGAAAGGGGCTATATAATGAAAAACTGTTTTTT
-	-	TRBV5-1	14	TRBJ1-1	CASSLGGANTEAFF	TGCGCCAGCAGCTTGGGGGGAGCAAACACTGAAGCTTTCTTT
TRBD1	-	TRBV19	14	TRBJ1-5	CASSIRGGGQPQHF	TGTGCCAGTAGTATCAGAGGGGGCGGTCAGCCCCAGCATTTT
-	-	TRBV12-5	13	TRBJ1-2	CASGLTLGGGYTF	TGTGCTAGTGGTTTGACCCTCGGCGGAGGCTACACCTTC
-	-	TRBV18	16	TRBJ1-3	CASSPPAGLSGNTIYF	TGTGCCAGCTCACCACCGGCGGGTCTCTCTGGAAACACCATATATTTT
TRBD1	many	TRBV12-5	13	TRBJ1-4	CAIPGTVKEKLFF	TGTGCTATCCCCGGGACAGTAAAAGAAAAACTGTTTTTT